The 9 T cell receptor beta chains reported below all come from one sample, sequenced in a study of radiation and T cells in renal cell carcinoma. Repertoires were generated with immunoSEQ multiplex PCR, while TCRdb's copy carries only in-frame clones and drops some. The sample lists around 95,000 clones, about 79% seen once, with around 7.7% in the top ten. Stated time point: blood 4 weeks post-SBRT, at nephrectomy. Stated treatment: 15 Gy SBRT to primary tumor, nephrectomy 4 weeks later. The sequencing here drew on blood, taken from a patient whose treatment included radiotherapy and nephrectomy. All receptors derive from a man aged 55 to 70 with renal cell carcinoma.

The J gene is TRBJ1-5, the V gene TRBV25-1, with D uncertain. The CDR3 covers 13 residues. Trimming removed 1 base from V and 11 bases from J, with 12 bases in between. The V gene's germline CDR1 is MGHDK and CDR2 SYGVNS. CDR3 coding DNA: TGTGCCAGCAGTGAATGGGAGGGTCTGGCCCAGCATTTT. This encodes CASSEWEGLAQHF.

V is TRBV28 and J is TRBJ2-1; the match to TRBD1 covers 10 bases. The ends lost 3 bases at V and 7 bases at J; junction bases unmatched: 6. The germline V gene encodes CDR1 MDHEN and CDR2 SYDVKM. The CDR3 is made up of 15 amino acids. The CDR3 DNA is TGTGCCAGCAGTTTTAGGACAGGGGGTGCGAATGAGCAGTTCTTC. This translates into CASSFRTGGANEQFF. The variable domain in full, completed from reference TRBV28 and TRBJ2-1, reads DVKVTQSSRYLVKRTGEKVFLECVQDMDHENMFWYRQDPGLGLRLIYFSYDVKMKEKGDIPEGYSVSREKKERFSLILESASTNQTSMYLCASSFRTGGANEQFFGPGTRLTVL.

J is TRBJ2-1 and V is TRBV9; D is possibly TRBD2 (5 bases). The ends were cut back, 0 bases at V and 8 bases at J, with 9 bases in the middle. Germline CDR1 is SGDLS and CDR2 is YYNGEE. The CDR3 has 13 amino acids. CDR3 sequence reads: CASSVGERDEQFF. CDR3 coding DNA: TGTGCCAGCAGCGTAGGAGAGAGGGATGAGCAGTTCTTC.

The V gene is TRBV19, the J gene TRBJ1-1; TRBD1 agrees at 8 bases. The CDR3 totals 16 residues. V lost 4 bases, J lost 4 bases, and 11 bases stayed unmatched. Looked up from germline, CDR1 is LNHDA and CDR2 is SQIVND (reference sequence). In nucleotides, the CDR3 is TGTGCCAGTAGTAGAAGGACAGGGCGGGGGTCCACTGAAGCTTTCTTT. This encodes CASSRRTGRGSTEAFF.

The V and J genes are TRBV7-2 and TRBJ2-2; possible D gene TRBD1, 6 bases. The V gene's germline CDR1 is SGHTA and CDR2 FQGNSA. The V end was cut by 2 bases, the J end by 1 base, with 17 bases between. CDR3 length: 18 amino acids. Here the CDR3 DNA reads TGTGCCAGCAGCTTAATGGTGGCCATAGGGGGGAACACCGGGGAGCTGTTTTTT. This gives the protein CASSLMVAIGGNTGELFF.

The chain combines TRBV6-5 with TRBJ2-2, with TRBD2 identical over 7 bases. With V trimmed by 9 bases and J by 7 bases, 11 bases remained unmatched. Germline lookup yields CDR1 MNHEY and CDR2 SVGAGI. The CDR3 sequence is 14 residues long. CDR3 region: CASSVVGGVGELFF. In DNA form, the CDR3 reads TGTGCCAGTTCAGTGGTGGGAGGGGTCGGGGAGCTGTTTTTT.

This rearrangement joins TRBV28 to TRBJ1-5; 7 bases fit TRBD1. This CDR3 has 14 amino acids. V lost 9 bases to trimming and J lost 1 base; unmatched junction nucleotides: 6. Germline lookup yields CDR1 MDHEN and CDR2 SYDVKM. The CDR3 coding sequence is TGTGCCAGTATCAGGGGGGTAAGCAATCAGCCCCAGCATTTT. Its protein product is CASIRGVSNQPQHF.

The chain combines TRBV6-5 with TRBJ1-1; no definite D call. Germline V CDR1 and CDR2: MNHEY, SVGAGI. The CDR3 has 13 amino acids. V gave up 0 bases and J gave up 5 bases, with 7 bases separating them. CDR3 region: CASSYSGTTEAFF. The CDR3 region has the DNA TGTGCCAGCAGTTACTCGGGAACTACTGAAGCTTTCTTT.

This clone was seen only a few times. Other DNA sequences in this sample translate to the same CDR3. V gene TRBV19 combines with J gene TRBJ1-1, with 11 bases aligning to TRBD1. Germline V CDR1 and CDR2: LNHDA, SQIVND (reference sequence). The CDR3 is made up of 14 amino acids. Trimming took 5 bases from V and 2 from J; bases not matched to a gene: 1. The CDR3 sequence is CASSGTGGNTEAFF. CDR3 DNA: TGTGCCAGTAGTGGGACAGGGGGAAACACTGAAGCTTTCTTT.